One T cell receptor (beta chain) is described in this entry. What it binds is unknown. These data come from a study of shared clonotypes between healthy human individuals. General study findings and limits: Richness estimates generally favored naive over memory subsets.

Trimming at V came to 4 bases and at J to 3 bases, leaving 4 bases not matched to a gene. The germline CDR1 and CDR2 sequences are SGHNT and YYREEE (reference sequence). CDR3 size: 15 residues. Only in-frame clones appear in the TCRdb table, and some are missing; sequencing was by immunoSEQ multiplex PCR. The sample holds 640,000 or so clones; 60% to 80% are singletons and the top ten take 1.8%. This sequence was found in a woman aged 30 to 39 in good health. V is TRBV5-4 and J is TRBJ2-5, with 12 positions matching TRBD2. The specimen sequenced was memory CD4+ T cells sorted from blood. The subset: CD45RA-negative fraction. The CDR3 loop reads CASSLAGGREETQYF. Here the CDR3 DNA reads TGTGCCAGCAGCCTAGCGGGAGGGCGGGAAGAGACCCAGTACTTC.